This entry lists 31 T cell receptor beta chains sequenced from one sample in a study of control samples from healthy donors and cancer patients. Method: immunoSEQ multiplex PCR; TCRdb's copy keeps in-frame clones and lacks some. This table holds about 110,000 clones, 83% found once. The material sequenced was blood. Every receptor here comes from a woman in her 50s in good health.

This clone was recorded once. The chain recombines TRBV9 with TRBJ2-2; 9 bases map to TRBD1. CDR3 length: 15 residues. Trimming took 3 bases from V and 6 from J; bases not matched to a gene: 6. The germline CDR1 and CDR2 sequences are SGDLS and YYNGEE. The CDR3 spells CASSERDREAGELFF. The CDR3 coding sequence is TGTGCCAGCAGCGAACGGGACAGGGAGGCCGGGGAGCTGTTTTTT.

The chain uses TRBV24-1 and TRBJ1-3, with D unclear. Germline V CDR1 and CDR2: KGHDR, SFDVKD. CDR3 length: 15 residues. V gave up 5 bases and J gave up 5 bases, with 15 bases separating them. CDR3 in DNA: TGTGCCACCAGTGGTGGCCCCGAACAAAGAAACACCATATATTTT. Protein product: CATSGGPEQRNTIYF.

This clone was detected a few times. The J gene is TRBJ2-3, the V gene TRBV7-3; 10 bases line up with TRBD2. The CDR3 is 17 amino acids. Germline V gene lookup returns CDR1 SGHTA and CDR2 FQGTGA. V lost 0 bases and J lost 1; bases outside the gene matches: 4. As DNA, the CDR3 is TGTGCCAGCAGCTTAACGACTAGCGGGTGGGGCACAGATACGCAGTATTTT. It encodes CASSLTTSGWGTDTQYF. Using reference TRBV7-3 and TRBJ2-3 for the parts outside the CDR3, the full variable domain is GAGVSQTPSNKVTEKGKYVELRCDPISGHTALYWYRQSLGQGPEFLIYFQGTGAADDSGLPNDRFFAVRPEGSVSTLKIQRTERGDSAVYLCASSLTTSGWGTDTQYFGPGTRLTVL.

This clone rates as medium-sized (0.01 to 0.1%). V is TRBV7-3 and J is TRBJ2-2; unclear D gene. The CDR3 totals 12 residues. Germline lookup yields CDR1 SGHTA and CDR2 FQGTGA. V lost 5 bases, J lost 7 bases, and 8 bases lay in between. The CDR3 coding sequence is TGTGCCAGCAGCGAAGGCGTCGGGGAGCTGTTTTTT. Translation gives CASSEGVGELFF.

The chain couples TRBV7-2 to TRBJ1-6; 7 positions agree with TRBD1. CDR3 length equals 16 residues. V lost 5 bases, J lost 8 bases, and 12 bases stayed unmatched. Germline assignment: CDR1 SGHTA and CDR2 FQGNSA. The CDR3 DNA reads as TGTGCCAGCAGCAGCTACAGGGGAATTGTTGATTCACCCCTCCACTTT. As protein: CASSSYRGIVDSPLHF.

The chain joins TRBV29-1 to TRBJ1-1, with a possible D match to TRBD1 (5 bases). Trimming took 3 bases from V and 4 from J, leaving 12 bases between them. This CDR3 region has 13 residues. CDR1 is SQVTM, CDR2 ANQGSEA, per germline. CDR3 loop: CSVDRAGLTEAFF. CDR3 DNA sequence: TGCAGCGTTGACCGGGCAGGGCTCACTGAAGCTTTCTTT.

This clone was found once. The rearrangement links TRBV19 to TRBJ1-5; tentatively, D is TRBD1 (5 bases). Trimming cost V 4 bases and J 0 bases, with 10 bases left between them. The CDR3 is made up of 15 amino acids. Looked up from germline, CDR1 is LNHDA and CDR2 is SQIVND (reference sequence). CDR3: CASSTDTDSNQPQHF. DNA for the CDR3: TGTGCCAGTAGTACGGACACAGATAGCAATCAGCCCCAGCATTTT.

This clone has ten or more counts. The rearrangement joins TRBV4-1 to TRBJ2-7; D remains ambiguous. Trimming removed 0 bases at V and 0 bases at J, with 6 bases between. Germline V CDR1 and CDR2: MGHRA, YSYEKL. The CDR3 is made up of 14 amino acids. CDR3 residues: CASSQEGRSYEQYF. DNA for the CDR3: TGCGCCAGCAGCCAAGAAGGCCGCTCCTACGAGCAGTACTTC.

The chain links TRBV18 to TRBJ2-1; a weak D match, TRBD1 (6 bases). CDR3 size: 16 residues. V was clipped by 0 bases and J by 3 bases, with 12 bases between them. CDR1 and CDR2 (germline): KGHSH, LQKENI. The CDR3 is CASSPPGQSFYNEQFF. Written as DNA, the CDR3 is TGTGCCAGCTCACCACCGGGACAAAGTTTCTACAATGAGCAGTTCTTC.

The chain is built from TRBV24-1 and TRBJ1-3; D remains ambiguous. V lost 4 bases and J lost 3, with 24 bases in between. Germline CDR1 KGHDR, CDR2 SFDVKD. This CDR3 is 19 amino acids long. The CDR3: CATSDIDGEGGGCGNTIYF. In DNA form, the CDR3 reads TGTGCCACCAGTGACATCGACGGGGAAGGAGGTGGTTGTGGAAACACCATATATTTT.

This clone showed up just once. The chain has TRBV6-6 and TRBJ2-3, with D possibly matching TRBD1 (6 bases). Germline CDR1 reads MNHNY; CDR2 reads SVGAGI (reference sequence). V lost 6 bases and J lost 5, with 18 bases in between. The length of the CDR3 is 15 residues. CDR3 nucleotide sequence: TGTGCCAGCAGACCCACTGTTGGGACAAGAGATACGCAGTATTTT. Protein sequence: CASRPTVGTRDTQYF.

The V gene is TRBV5-4, the J gene TRBJ2-7; D is unclear. Germline CDR1 is SGHNT and CDR2 is YYREEE (reference sequence). CDR3 length: 12 residues. Trimming removed 9 bases from V and 3 bases from J, with 13 bases in between. This CDR3 reads CATSTHSYEQYF. In DNA, the CDR3 is TGTGCCACCTCGACTCATAGCTACGAGCAGTACTTC.

V usage is TRBV11-2 and J usage is TRBJ1-1, with TRBD1 matching over 7 bases. The CDR3 sequence is 13 residues long. After removal of 5 bases from V and 11 bases from J, the junction contained 11 bases not matched to a gene. Germline V CDR1 and CDR2: SGHAT, FQNNGV. In DNA, the CDR3 is TGTGCCAGCAGCCTCTCCAGGGGGGTTATCGCTTTCTTT. This codes for CASSLSRGVIAFF.

The rearrangement links TRBV14 to TRBJ1-6; 8 bases are shared with TRBD1. CDR3 length: 16 residues. Unmatched junction bases numbered 0, after V lost 0 bases and J lost 2 bases. CDR1 is SGHDN, CDR2 FVKESK, per germline. The CDR3 loop is CASSQEQGAYNSPLHF. The CDR3 DNA reads TGTGCCAGCAGCCAAGAACAGGGGGCCTATAATTCACCCCTCCACTTT.

V is TRBV5-1 and J is TRBJ1-1; D call uncertain. From germline, CDR1 is SGHRS and CDR2 YFSETQ. The CDR3 contains 13 residues. Trimming took 0 bases from V and 8 from J, leaving 11 bases between them. The CDR3 loop is CASSLGFKDEAFF. CDR3 coding DNA: TGCGCCAGCAGCTTGGGCTTTAAAGACGAAGCTTTCTTT.

V gene TRBV29-1 combines with J gene TRBJ2-4, with a tentative D call TRBD1 (5 bases). The CDR3 covers 13 residues. Per germline, CDR1 SQVTM and CDR2 ANQGSEA. V lost 4 bases and J 7 bases, leaving 14 bases between the germline ends. CDR3 sequence: CSVVWQGYNIQYF. The CDR3 DNA is TGCAGCGTTGTATGGCAGGGCTACAACATTCAGTACTTC. Filled out from reference TRBV29-1 and TRBJ2-4, the complete variable domain reads SAVISQKPSRDICQRGTSLTIQCQVDSQVTMMFWYRQQPGQSLTLIATANQGSEATYESGFVIDKFPISRPNLTFSTLTVSNMSPEDSSIYLCSVVWQGYNIQYFGAGTRLSVL.

V usage is TRBV4-3 and J usage is TRBJ2-3, with TRBD1 matching 8 bases. The V and J ends lost 5 bases and 3 bases, in that order; junction bases with no gene match: 4. Per germline, CDR1 LGHNA and CDR2 YSLEER. The CDR3 covers 14 residues. In nucleotides, the CDR3 is TGCGCCAGCAGCTTAGACAGGGGAACAGATACGCAGTATTTT. Its protein is CASSLDRGTDTQYF.

This clone qualifies as medium-sized. The rearrangement joins TRBV2 to TRBJ2-1; 7 positions match TRBD2. This CDR3 spans 12 amino acids. Germline values: CDR1 SNHLY, CDR2 FYNNEI. The V gene end was trimmed by 8 bases and the J gene end by 6 bases; junction bases not matched to a gene: 4. DNA for the CDR3: TGTGCCAGCGCCCGGACTAGCAATGAGCAGTTCTTC. This encodes CASARTSNEQFF. The variable domain in full, with the rest retrieved from reference TRBV2 and TRBJ2-1, is EPEVTQTPSHQVTQMGQEVILRCVPISNHLYFYWYRQILGQKVEFLVSFYNNEISEKSEIFDDQFSVERPDGSNFTLKIRSTKLEDSAMYFCASARTSNEQFFGPGTRLTVL.

This clone was detected only a few times. The gene calls are TRBV14 and TRBJ1-1, with 8 bases lining up with TRBD1. Germline trimming cut 3 bases from V and 11 bases from J; bases unmatched to any gene: 11. The CDR3 has 14 amino acids. Germline V gene data show CDR1 as SGHDN and CDR2 as FVKESK. The CDR3 is CASSQGSTGAEAFF. The CDR3 nucleotides are TGTGCCAGCAGCCAGGGATCGACAGGGGCGGAGGCTTTCTTT.

V usage is TRBV19 and J usage is TRBJ1-3; D unresolved. Germline V gene data show CDR1 as LNHDA and CDR2 as SQIVND (reference sequence). V was trimmed by 4 bases and J by 0 bases, leaving 10 bases between them. The CDR3 sequence is 15 residues long. DNA of the CDR3: TGTGCCAGTAGTACCGGATCTTTCTCTGGAAACACCATATATTTT. It codes for CASSTGSFSGNTIYF.

This clone was detected only a few times. This sequence joins TRBV5-8 and TRBJ2-5, with TRBD2 identical over 10 bases. The trim removed 6 bases at V and 2 bases at J, leaving 16 bases unmatched. CDR3 length equals 18 residues. Germline V gene lookup returns CDR1 SGHTS and CDR2 YDEGEE. In DNA form, the CDR3 reads TGTGCCAGCACAGCCCTACGTTTAGCGGGGGGTTTTCAAGAGACCCAGTACTTC. This codes for CASTALRLAGGFQETQYF.

This rearrangement joins TRBV12-3 or TRBV12-4 to TRBJ2-4, with D hard to call. The CDR3 totals 13 residues. The V end was cut by 8 bases, the J end by 4 bases, with 12 bases between. DNA for the CDR3: TGTGCCAGCCGACGGAATTCGAAAAACATTCAGTACTTC. It is translated as CASRRNSKNIQYF.

This clone occurred a few times. The chain links TRBV6-1 to TRBJ1-1; no clear D. The CDR3 runs 13 residues. With 2 bases removed from V and 5 bases from J, the gap between germline ends came to 9 bases. The germline gives CDR1 MNHNS, CDR2 SASEGT. CDR3 DNA: TGTGCCAGCAGTGAAAGAGGACGGACTGAAGCTTTCTTT. Its protein product is CASSERGRTEAFF.

The chain couples TRBV7-8 to TRBJ2-7, with D possibly matching TRBD1 (6 bases). The CDR3 length is 14 residues. With 6 bases removed from V and 0 bases from J, the gap between germline ends came to 12 bases. Germline V lookup: CDR1 SGHVS, CDR2 FQNEAQ. The CDR3 DNA reads TGTGCCAGCAGAAACCGGGACACCTCCTACGAGCAGTACTTC. Translated, it gives CASRNRDTSYEQYF.

The CDR3 DNA is TGCGCCAGCAGTGGAGGGGCGGTAGAAAATGAAAAACTGTTTTTT. Protein: CASSGGAVENEKLFF. This sequence joins TRBV10-1 and TRBJ1-4, with a weak D call TRBD1 (5 bases). Germline CDR1 WNHNN, CDR2 SYGVQD (reference sequence). V shed 4 bases and J shed 5 bases, with 14 bases lying between them. CDR3 length: 15 residues.

Only one count was recorded for this clone. The chain carries TRBV7-9 and TRBJ2-7, with D possibly called TRBD1 or TRBD2 (6 bases each). Germline V gene sequence: CDR1 SEHNR, CDR2 FQNEAQ (reference sequence). This CDR3 is 14 amino acids long. V was cut by 8 bases and J by 3 bases, with 17 bases left in between. The CDR3 nucleotides are TGTGCCAGCGGGGGGCCGGGAGAAATCTACGAGCAGTACTTC. This codes for CASGGPGEIYEQYF.

The rearrangement uses TRBV24-1 and TRBJ1-5; a possible D gene is TRBD1 (5 bases). The germline CDR1 and CDR2 sequences are KGHDR and SFDVKD. There are 15 residues in the CDR3. V was pared by 4 bases and J by 3 bases, with 12 bases between. CDR3 nucleotides: TGTGCCACCAGTGAGCCCGGGACGGCCAATCAGCCCCAGCATTTT. As protein: CATSEPGTANQPQHF.

This clone occurred a few times. V and J are TRBV7-9 and TRBJ1-2; possibly TRBD1 for D (5 bases). V gave up 3 bases and J gave up 8 bases, with 10 bases separating them. CDR1 is SEHNR and CDR2 is FQNEAQ in the germline V gene (reference sequence). CDR3 length: 12 residues. CDR3 nucleotide sequence: TGTGCCAGCAGCTTTGGGACCTCGGGCTACACCTTC. This codes for CASSFGTSGYTF.

This chain connects TRBV19 to TRBJ1-6, with D possibly being TRBD1 (6 bases). The CDR3 totals 16 residues. V was clipped by 6 bases and J by 0 bases, with 12 bases between them. The V gene's germline CDR1 is LNHDA and CDR2 SQIVND (reference sequence). The CDR3 sequence is CASRKTGSSYNSPLHF. CDR3 in DNA: TGTGCCAGTAGAAAGACAGGCAGCTCCTATAATTCACCCCTCCACTTT. Using reference TRBV19 and TRBJ1-6 for the parts outside the CDR3, the full variable domain is DGGITQSPKYLFRKEGQNVTLSCEQNLNHDAMYWYRQDPGQGLRLIYYSQIVNDFQKGDIAEGYSVSREKKESFPLTVTSAQKNPTAFYLCASRKTGSSYNSPLHFGNGTRLTVT.

The V and J genes are TRBV29-1 and TRBJ1-5; D is possibly TRBD1 (5 bases). Germline lookup yields CDR1 SQVTM and CDR2 ANQGSEA. Trimming pared 4 bases from V and 4 bases from J, leaving 11 bases between. CDR3 length equals 13 residues. CDR3 protein: CSVGDAFNQPQHF. As DNA, the CDR3 is TGCAGCGTTGGGGACGCGTTTAATCAGCCCCAGCATTTT.

The rearrangement links TRBV21-1 to TRBJ2-1; the table calls TRBD1, which could not be checked here. TRBV21-1 is tagged as a pseudogene. The CDR3 covers 15 residues. The CDR3 spells CASSKERDRDDEQFF. In nucleotides, the CDR3 is TGTGCCAGCAGCAAAGAAAGGGACAGGGACGATGAGCAGTTCTTC.